Listed here is a single T cell receptor (beta chain). This clonotype was seen at least ten times. The target of this receptor is not known. No base quality values were provided; no much bigger clone lies one nucleotide off. Library generation was performed with 5' RACE. Data came from a NextSeq 500. The TCR library protocol attached unique molecular identifiers to individual cDNA molecules to correct for sequencing error and PCR bias. Both TCR alpha and beta chains were sequenced, and tight co-correlation was observed between alpha and beta sequence abundances in each sample. In the original analysis: Decombinator V4 was used to perform V gene, J gene and CDR3 annotation of TCR sequences. TCRs were defined as expanded if a significant change between any two time points was detected under a Poisson model with p below 0.0001. TCR abundances were normalised to the total number of TCRs sequenced per sample and were expressed as counts per million. TRAV1-2 paired with TRAJ12, TRAJ20 or TRAJ33 defined MAIT TCRs, while TRAV10 paired with TRAJ18 defined iNKT TCRs. VDJdb, accessed on 1 November 2021, was searched for TCRs annotated for CMV, EBV and SARS-CoV-2, and TCRs annotated for more than one antigen were excluded. TCRdb trimmed public reads at Q25 via fastp, called clones via MiXCR and kept in-frame beta chains. Each CDR3 protein appears once, grouped with its most common genes and DNA. The authors' filters were not applied to this entry. The sample has 20,000 to 25,000 distinct CDR3 sequences on record, about 5% of them singletons. The top ten hold 3.5% to 4.5% of the sample.

The sample comes from a study of early T cells in non-severe SARS-CoV-2 infection (dated by TCRdb to 2020 to 2023). Some background on the complete study: Bulk RNA from unsorted whole blood was used for TCR sequencing, so alpha and beta chains could not be paired.

The study was a case-control design nested within a healthcare worker cohort in London, UK, with weekly nasopharyngeal swab PCR tests and blood sampling. Healthcare workers were enrolled in the week of the UK lockdown, from 23 to 31 March 2020, and were followed every week for up to roughly 15 weeks. Beyond this particular receptor, the publication reports: VDJdb matching was skewed toward anti-spike CD8 responses and likely underestimated virus-specific expansions by missing private and CD4 specificities.

The cysteine opens and the phenylalanine closes a CDR3 of 14 amino acids. Only the CDR3 region is kept as DNA, spanning 42 bases read in frame from base 1. Looking up the germline V gene (reference sequence) yields CDR1 MNHNY and CDR2 SVGAGI. V and J lose 4 bases and 5 bases, and a span of 14 bases separates them. Material for sequencing was whole blood. The receptor was isolated from an adult who was a healthcare worker with PCR-confirmed SARS-CoV-2 infection or an uninfected control (not recorded which). The sequence joins TRBV6-6 to TRBJ1-1, and perhaps TRBD1 as D gene, on 6 matching bases. The nucleotide sequence reads TGTGCCAGCAGTTCGGACAGTAGGGGGACTGAAGCTTTCTTT. Its amino acids are CASSSDSRGTEAFF.